This T cell receptor (beta chain) was captured by sequencing in a study of shared clonotypes between healthy human individuals. In the study overall: The donor pool was made up of a couple of women and three men aged 18 to 49.

Germline trimming cut 7 bases from V and 0 bases from J; bases unmatched to any gene: 3. CDR3 length: 14 residues. Germline V CDR1 and CDR2: MNHEY, SVGAGI. Sequencing used immunoSEQ multiplex PCR; TCRdb keeps in-frame clones, though not all of them. The sample lists more than 400,000 clones; roughly 95% were seen once. The sequenced sample consisted of naive CD4+ T cells sorted from blood. Subset of the sample: CD45RA+ positively selected. The sequence was collected from a woman aged 25 to 39 in good health. The chain links TRBV6-5 to TRBJ2-3; 8 nucleotides align to TRBD2. This chain's CDR3 is CASKLAASTDTQYF. The CDR3 DNA reads TGTGCCAGCAAACTAGCGGCTAGCACAGATACGCAGTATTTT.